Below, one T cell receptor beta chain is given with its context. Its specificity is unknown. Cells sorted as Tregs were CD4+, CD25+ and CD127-/low. Broader study findings: Tumor Treg TCRs overlapped most with tumor naive CD4+ cells. The TCR gene usage of tumor memory CD4+ T cells clustered together with blood and lymph node memory CD4+ cells and with lymph node naive CD4+ cells.

With 1 base clipped from V and 0 bases from J, the junction kept 8 bases outside the gene matches. This CDR3 spans 17 amino acids. The germline CDR1 and CDR2 sequences are SGHVS and FQNEAQ. Semi-nested PCR with Nested Universal Primer A followed constant-region reverse priming of full-length variable regions. From the 5' RACE reads, TCRdb called clonotypes with MiXCR, one entry per CDR3 protein. The data hold thousands of distinct CDR3 sequences, with about three quarters observed a single time. This rearrangement joins TRBV7-8 to TRBJ1-2; 7 positions match TRBD1. This sequence originates from a female donor with breast cancer. The sequencing input was tumor-infiltrating Tregs sorted from the breast tumor. The CDR3 loop is CASSLGVVRGANYGYTF. The CDR3 region has the DNA TGTGCCAGCAGCTTAGGGGTGGTCAGGGGGGCTAACTATGGCTACACCTTC.